Listed below are T cell receptor beta chains from one sample, sequenced in a study of cytomegalovirus exposure and HLA in healthy donors. TCRdb keeps only in-frame clones here, not all; method: immunoSEQ multiplex PCR. The table has 95,000 to 150,000 clones, 15% seen once; the top ten hold 1.9%. The sequencing sample was made of PBMCs. The source of these receptors is a woman aged 18 to 35 in good health and CMV-seronegative. CDR3s include the opening cysteine and the closing phenylalanine or tryptophan. The order of the fields is clone size, J gene, V gene, D gene, CDR3 DNA, CDR3 protein. D genes are given only for firm matches. Size values are once, few and many counts, or a class for expanded clones, and some rows have none.

clone_size: few
j_call: TRBJ2-1
v_call: TRBV5-6
d_call: TRBD2
cdr3_nt: TGTGCCAGCAGCTTGGGCCCTTTGGCGGGGGCCTACAATGAGCAGTTCTTC
cdr3_aa: CASSLGPLAGAYNEQFF

clone_size: .
j_call: TRBJ2-7
v_call: TRBV11-2
d_call: .
cdr3_nt: TGTGCCAGCAGCTTCCCAGGATACGAGCAGTACTTC
cdr3_aa: CASSFPGYEQYF

clone_size: .
j_call: TRBJ2-3
v_call: TRBV5-1
d_call: .
cdr3_nt: TGCGCCAGCAGCCCGGAGGAGGATACGCAGTATTTT
cdr3_aa: CASSPEEDTQYF

clone_size: few
j_call: TRBJ1-1
v_call: TRBV30
d_call: .
cdr3_nt: TGTGCCTGGAGTGGACAGAAGGGATTGGGCTCTGAAGCTTTCTTT
cdr3_aa: CAWSGQKGLGSEAFF

clone_size: .
j_call: TRBJ2-1
v_call: TRBV5-6
d_call: .
cdr3_nt: TGTGCCAGCAGCTTGGGGACACCCAATGAGCAGTTCTTC
cdr3_aa: CASSLGTPNEQFF

clone_size: .
j_call: TRBJ1-1
v_call: TRBV10-3
d_call: .
cdr3_nt: TGTGCCATCAGTCGGACCGAACAAGAAACCCGGGGAGCTTTCTTT
cdr3_aa: CAISRTEQETRGAFF

clone_size: .
j_call: TRBJ1-1
v_call: TRBV5-1
d_call: .
cdr3_nt: TGCGCCAGCAGCTTGATCAGGGGTATTCGAGCTTTCTTT
cdr3_aa: CASSLIRGIRAFF

clone_size: few
j_call: TRBJ1-4
v_call: TRBV28
d_call: TRBD1
cdr3_nt: TGTGCCAGCAAAATGGCCGGGACAGGGGGGGAAAAACTGTTTTTT
cdr3_aa: CASKMAGTGGEKLFF

clone_size: .
j_call: TRBJ2-7
v_call: TRBV1
d_call: .
cdr3_nt: TGCACCAGCAGCCAAGATACAGGGGGCTCCTACGAGCAGTACTTC
cdr3_aa: CTSSQDTGGSYEQYF

clone_size: few
j_call: TRBJ2-3
v_call: TRBV5-8
d_call: TRBD2
cdr3_nt: TGTGCCGGTCGACTAGCGGGGCTCGCCACAGATACGCAGTATTTT
cdr3_aa: CAGRLAGLATDTQYF

clone_size: few
j_call: TRBJ2-5
v_call: TRBV15
d_call: .
cdr3_nt: TGTGCCACCAGCAGTAGGGAGCTGGAGACCCAGTACTTC
cdr3_aa: CATSSRELETQYF

clone_size: .
j_call: TRBJ2-7
v_call: TRBV5-8
d_call: .
cdr3_nt: TGTGCCAGCAGCCCTCAGGTGAACTCCTACGAGCAGTACTTC
cdr3_aa: CASSPQVNSYEQYF

clone_size: .
j_call: TRBJ2-1
v_call: TRBV7-3
d_call: TRBD2
cdr3_nt: TGTGCCAGCAGCGGGACCTCCCTCGGGGGGAGCTCCTACAATGAGCAGTTCTTC
cdr3_aa: CASSGTSLGGSSYNEQFF

clone_size: .
j_call: TRBJ2-1
v_call: TRBV4-1
d_call: TRBD2
cdr3_nt: TGCGCCAGCAGCCAGTGGCTTAGCGGGGGGGCGCAGAATGAGCAGTTCTTC
cdr3_aa: CASSQWLSGGAQNEQFF

clone_size: .
j_call: TRBJ2-1
v_call: TRBV15
d_call: .
cdr3_nt: TGTGCCACCAGCAGAAGCGACAGCACCTACAATGAGCAGTTCTTC
cdr3_aa: CATSRSDSTYNEQFF

clone_size: .
j_call: TRBJ1-2
v_call: TRBV7-9
d_call: .
cdr3_nt: TGTGCCAGCAGCAAGGGAGGCATCTATGGCTACACCTTC
cdr3_aa: CASSKGGIYGYTF

clone_size: few
j_call: TRBJ1-2
v_call: TRBV5-4
d_call: .
cdr3_nt: TGTGCCAGCAGCCCGAAAGAGATGGGACTGAGCTATGGCTACACCTTC
cdr3_aa: CASSPKEMGLSYGYTF

clone_size: few
j_call: TRBJ2-3
v_call: TRBV2
d_call: .
cdr3_nt: TGTGCCAGCAGGTTTTACATTGGCACAGATACGCAGTATTTT
cdr3_aa: CASRFYIGTDTQYF

clone_size: few
j_call: TRBJ1-4
v_call: TRBV2
d_call: .
cdr3_nt: TGTGCCAGCAGTGAAAACAGGGCTGGAAATGAAAAACTGTTTTTT
cdr3_aa: CASSENRAGNEKLFF

clone_size: .
j_call: TRBJ2-5
v_call: TRBV4-2
d_call: TRBD2
cdr3_nt: TGTGCCAGCAGCCAATTGACTAGCGGGGGTTCGGGGGAGACCCAGTACTTC
cdr3_aa: CASSQLTSGGSGETQYF

clone_size: .
j_call: TRBJ2-7
v_call: TRBV6-5
d_call: TRBD1
cdr3_nt: TGTGCCAGCAGAGCGACAGGGAGTTACGAGCAGTACTTC
cdr3_aa: CASRATGSYEQYF

clone_size: few
j_call: TRBJ2-7
v_call: TRBV2
d_call: TRBD2
cdr3_nt: TGTGCCAGCAGTGCCCCCGGGCGGGAGGTACCCTACGAGCAGTACTTC
cdr3_aa: CASSAPGREVPYEQYF

clone_size: .
j_call: TRBJ2-2
v_call: TRBV6-1
d_call: TRBD2
cdr3_nt: TGTGCCAGCAGTGTGTCTAGCGGGGGTTCCTACACCGGGGAGCTGTTTTTT
cdr3_aa: CASSVSSGGSYTGELFF

clone_size: .
j_call: TRBJ2-3
v_call: TRBV10-3
d_call: .
cdr3_nt: TGTGCCATCAGCGGGGGACAGTCATTAACAGATACGCAGTATTTT
cdr3_aa: CAISGGQSLTDTQYF

clone_size: .
j_call: TRBJ2-2
v_call: TRBV30
d_call: TRBD1
cdr3_nt: TGTGCCTGGAGTGTACGAAACAGGGGCCTGGGGGAGCTGTTTTTT
cdr3_aa: CAWSVRNRGLGELFF

clone_size: .
j_call: TRBJ2-5
v_call: TRBV9
d_call: TRBD2
cdr3_nt: TGTGCCAGCAGCGCGGGACTAGCGGGACAAGAGACCCAGTACTTC
cdr3_aa: CASSAGLAGQETQYF

clone_size: few
j_call: TRBJ2-7
v_call: TRBV5-1
d_call: TRBD2
cdr3_nt: TGCGCCAGCAGCTTGTTCTATCTGCGGGGGTCCGAGCAGTACTTC
cdr3_aa: CASSLFYLRGSEQYF

clone_size: .
j_call: TRBJ1-5
v_call: TRBV4-3
d_call: TRBD1
cdr3_nt: TGCGCCAGCAGCCAAGAAGTTACTGGGACAGGGGCCCAGCCCCAGCATTTT
cdr3_aa: CASSQEVTGTGAQPQHF

clone_size: few
j_call: TRBJ1-1
v_call: TRBV27
d_call: TRBD1
cdr3_nt: TGTGCCAGCAACCGACAGGGGACAACTGAAGCTTTCTTT
cdr3_aa: CASNRQGTTEAFF

clone_size: few
j_call: TRBJ2-1
v_call: TRBV28
d_call: TRBD1
cdr3_nt: TGTGCCAGCAGACCAGGGGGTATCGATGAGCAGTTCTTC
cdr3_aa: CASRPGGIDEQFF

clone_size: .
j_call: TRBJ2-7
v_call: TRBV27
d_call: TRBD2
cdr3_nt: TGTGCCAGCAGTTTACTAGCGGGTTTCCACGAGCAGTACTTC
cdr3_aa: CASSLLAGFHEQYF

clone_size: .
j_call: TRBJ1-1
v_call: TRBV27
d_call: TRBD1
cdr3_nt: TGTGCCAGCAGAGACAGGGGGTACATGAACACTGAAGCTTTCTTT
cdr3_aa: CASRDRGYMNTEAFF

clone_size: few
j_call: TRBJ2-1
v_call: TRBV5-4
d_call: .
cdr3_nt: TGTGCCAGCAGCTTGACTAACTCCTACAATGAGCAGTTCTTC
cdr3_aa: CASSLTNSYNEQFF

clone_size: few
j_call: TRBJ2-6
v_call: TRBV2
d_call: TRBD1
cdr3_nt: TGTGCCAGCAGTTCCCGAACAGGGGTAACTGCCAACGTCCTGACTTTC
cdr3_aa: CASSSRTGVTANVLTF

clone_size: .
j_call: TRBJ2-7
v_call: TRBV6-6
d_call: .
cdr3_nt: TGTGCCAGCAGTTACCGAGCTATGCGGGCGGGGGAGCAGTACTTC
cdr3_aa: CASSYRAMRAGEQYF

clone_size: .
j_call: TRBJ1-6
v_call: TRBV5-1
d_call: TRBD1
cdr3_nt: TGCGCCAGCAGCCAAGAGGGGACAGGGGGCAATTCACCCCTCCACTTT
cdr3_aa: CASSQEGTGGNSPLHF

clone_size: .
j_call: TRBJ2-4
v_call: TRBV5-6
d_call: TRBD2
cdr3_nt: TGTGCCAGCAGCTCAGACGACAGCGGGGGTCACATTCAGTACTTC
cdr3_aa: CASSSDDSGGHIQYF

clone_size: .
j_call: TRBJ2-7
v_call: TRBV5-1
d_call: .
cdr3_nt: TGCGCCAGCAGCCCACCGTTCGGGGGAATCTACGAGCAGTACTTC
cdr3_aa: CASSPPFGGIYEQYF